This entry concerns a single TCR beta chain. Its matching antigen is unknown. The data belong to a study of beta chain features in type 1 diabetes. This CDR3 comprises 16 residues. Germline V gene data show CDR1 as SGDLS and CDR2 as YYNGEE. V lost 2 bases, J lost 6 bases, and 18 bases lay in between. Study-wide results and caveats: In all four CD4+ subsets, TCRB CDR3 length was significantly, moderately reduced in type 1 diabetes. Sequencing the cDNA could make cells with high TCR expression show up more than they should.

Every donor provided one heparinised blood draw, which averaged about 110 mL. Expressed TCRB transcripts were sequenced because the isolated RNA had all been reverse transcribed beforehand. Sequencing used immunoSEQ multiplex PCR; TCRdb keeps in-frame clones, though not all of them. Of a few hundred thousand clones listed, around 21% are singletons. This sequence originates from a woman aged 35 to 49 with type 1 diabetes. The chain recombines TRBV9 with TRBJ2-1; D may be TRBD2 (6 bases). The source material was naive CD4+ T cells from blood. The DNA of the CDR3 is TGTGCCAGCAGCGTCAGTCCGGGACTGTCAAGCAATGAGCAGTTCTTC. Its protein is CASSVSPGLSSNEQFF. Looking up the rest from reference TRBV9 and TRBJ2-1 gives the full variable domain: DSGVTQTPKHLITATGQRVTLRCSPRSGDLSVYWYQQSLDQGLQFLIQYYNGEERAKGNILERFSAQQFPDLHSELNLSSLELGDSALYFCASSVSPGLSSNEQFFGPGTRLTVL.